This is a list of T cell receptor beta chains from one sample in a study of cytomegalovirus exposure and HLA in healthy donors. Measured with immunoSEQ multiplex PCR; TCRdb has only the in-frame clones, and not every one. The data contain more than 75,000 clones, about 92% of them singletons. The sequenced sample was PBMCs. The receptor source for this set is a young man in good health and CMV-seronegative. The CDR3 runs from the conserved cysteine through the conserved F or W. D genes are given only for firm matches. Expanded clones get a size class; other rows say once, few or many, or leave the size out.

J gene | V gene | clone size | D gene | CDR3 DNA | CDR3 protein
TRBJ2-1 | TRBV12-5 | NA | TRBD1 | TGTGCTAGTGACCACCCCCGGGACAGCTACAATGAGCAGTTCTTC | CASDHPRDSYNEQFF
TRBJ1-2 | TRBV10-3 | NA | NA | TGTGCCATCCAGGTTGAAGGAATAAACTATGGCTACACCTTC | CAIQVEGINYGYTF
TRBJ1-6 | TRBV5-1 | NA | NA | TGCGCCAGCGGCGGGGGGTTGAGCTCACCCCTCCACTTT | CASGGGLSSPLHF
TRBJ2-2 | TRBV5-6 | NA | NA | TGTGCCAGCAGCTTTCTGCCCGGGACCGGGGAGCTGTTTTTT | CASSFLPGTGELFF
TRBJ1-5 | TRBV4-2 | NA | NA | TGTGCCAGCAGCCAATTCGGGGGGACAAATCAGCCCCAGCATTTT | CASSQFGGTNQPQHF
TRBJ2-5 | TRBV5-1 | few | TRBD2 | TGCGCCAGCGGTAGCGGGACCCCCAGGCAAGAGACCCAGTACTTC | CASGSGTPRQETQYF
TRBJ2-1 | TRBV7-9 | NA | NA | TGTGCCAGCAGCACCCTTACAGGTGGCTCCTACAATGAGCAGTTCTTC | CASSTLTGGSYNEQFF
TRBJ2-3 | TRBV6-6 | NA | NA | TGTGCCAGCACCCCCCCCGGGGGAGATACGCAGTATTTT | CASTPPGGDTQYF
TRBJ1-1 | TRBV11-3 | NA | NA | TGTGCCAGCAGCTTAGCCTCGGGGGGGACTGAAGCTTTCTTT | CASSLASGGTEAFF
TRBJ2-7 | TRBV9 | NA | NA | TGTGCCAGCAGCGTCAAGGGGTCCTACGAGCAGTACTTC | CASSVKGSYEQYF
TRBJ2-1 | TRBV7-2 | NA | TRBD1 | TGTGCCAGCAGCTTAGCCGGGACAGGGTCTTACAATGAGCAGTTCTTC | CASSLAGTGSYNEQFF
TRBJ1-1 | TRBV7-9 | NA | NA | TGTGCCAGCAGCTTAGGGGACAATCACGGAGCTTTCTTT | CASSLGDNHGAFF
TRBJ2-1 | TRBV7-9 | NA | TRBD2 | TGTGCCAGCAGCTTAAGCGGGAGCTCCTACAATGAGCAGTTCTTC | CASSLSGSSYNEQFF
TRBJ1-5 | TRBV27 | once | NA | TGTGCCAGCAGTCAATACGCGCTCAACTCGGGGCCCCAGCATTTT | CASSQYALNSGPQHF
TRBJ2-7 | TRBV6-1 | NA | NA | TGTGCCAGCAGCCAGGCCCGGGAGCAGTACTTC | CASSQAREQYF
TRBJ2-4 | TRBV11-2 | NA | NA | TGTGCCAGCAGCTCGAGCACCGGTGAAAACATTCAGTACTTC | CASSSSTGENIQYF
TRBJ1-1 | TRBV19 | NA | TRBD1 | TGTGCCAGTAGTAAGTGGCAGGGGGTAACTGAAGCTTTCTTT | CASSKWQGVTEAFF
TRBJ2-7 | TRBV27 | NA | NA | TGTGCCAGCAGTTCCTCGTACAGGGAAGGATTTTACGAGCAGTACTTC | CASSSSYREGFYEQYF
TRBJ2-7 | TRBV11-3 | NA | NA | TGTGCCAGCACCCCGCGTGAAGCGAGAACCTACGAGCAGTACTTC | CASTPREARTYEQYF
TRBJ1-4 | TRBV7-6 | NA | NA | TGTGCCAGCAGCTTAGATTGGGGAGTAGAAAGAGATGAAAAACTGTTTTTT | CASSLDWGVERDEKLFF
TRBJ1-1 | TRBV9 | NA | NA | TGTGCCAGCAGCCTAAAGGCGGGGCATAACACTGAAGCTTTCTTT | CASSLKAGHNTEAFF
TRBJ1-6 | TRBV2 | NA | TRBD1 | TGTGCCACTAGCGCGGACAGGGGTAATTCACCCCTCCACTTT | CATSADRGNSPLHF